Only a few counts were recorded for the clone carrying this T cell receptor (beta chain). Its antigen is currently unknown. The sample comes from a study of a mutant IDH1 vaccine in newly diagnosed glioma. Whole-study context: In some groups vaccination began 4-6 weeks post-radiotherapy; others received it with temozolomide.

Germline V gives CDR1 LNHNV, CDR2 YYDKDF (reference sequence). The ends lost 2 bases at V and 5 bases at J; junction bases unmatched: 10. CDR3 size: 17 residues. Produced via immunoSEQ multiplex PCR; TCRdb's table is partial and in-frame only. Of roughly 69,000 clones listed, 70% to 90% are singletons. Indicated time point: week 35, safety follow-up. Alongside topical imiquimod, each dose of vaccine comprised 300 ug of mutant IDH1 20-mer peptide. This receptor was obtained from a young man with glioma. This chain links TRBV15 with TRBJ2-2; 8 bases map to TRBD2. The sequenced sample was PBMCs, obtained from a glioma patient whose treatment included an IDH1 peptide vaccine. The CDR3 sequence is CATSRLLAGGLTGELFF. The CDR3 DNA reads TGTGCCACCAGCAGACTCCTGGCGGGGGGCCTTACCGGGGAGCTGTTTTTT.